Presented here are 2 T cell receptor beta chains from one specimen sequenced in a study of technical replicates of blood from a handful of donors. TCRdb's table, derived via immunoSEQ multiplex PCR, lists solely in-frame clones and lacks some. The repertoire holds more than 65,000 clones, with around 90% as singletons. Sequencing used T cells isolated from PBMCs. These receptors were obtained from a human donor in good health.

V usage is TRBV7-8 and J usage is TRBJ2-3, with D possibly TRBD2 on 5 matching bases. The CDR3 contains 12 residues. Germline V CDR1 and CDR2: SGHVS, FQNEAQ. V was pared by 7 bases and J by 5 bases, with 10 bases between. CDR3: CASMGAGDTQYF. CDR3 coding DNA: TGTGCCAGCATGGGAGCTGGAGATACGCAGTATTTT. The complete variable domain, with remaining parts taken from reference TRBV7-8 and TRBJ2-3, reads GAGVSQSPRYKVAKRGQDVALRCDPISGHVSLFWYQQALGQGPEFLTYFQNEAQLDKSGLPSDRFFAERPEGSVSTLKIQRTQQEDSAVYLCASMGAGDTQYFGPGTRLTVL.

This clone appeared a single time. The V gene is TRBV30, the J gene TRBJ2-6; TRBD1 is a possible D gene (6 bases). The length of the CDR3 is 15 residues. Trimming left V 3 bases short and J 2 bases short, with 11 bases between. Germline assignment: CDR1 GTSNPN and CDR2 SVGIG (reference sequence). CDR3 sequence (DNA): TGTGCCTGGAGAGACAGGCCCGCTGGGGCCAACGTCCTGACTTTC. It codes for CAWRDRPAGANVLTF.